One TCR beta chain is described in this entry. Its antigen is not identified. This sample is drawn from a study of cytomegalovirus exposure and HLA in healthy donors. Across the whole study: From donors who were HLA-typed, an early data release held around 85 million unique TCRs.

This PCR relied on a set of 60 Vbeta primers and 13 Jbeta primers. The repertoire was sequenced with immunoSEQ multiplex PCR; TCRdb's copy has only in-frame clones and lacks some. The table records around 140,000 clones, roughly 70% of them present only once. Findings of the study overall: Cytomegalovirus-associated status was assigned to 150 or so TCR beta chains. In presence/absence analyses, roughly uniform sequencing depth across donors was assumed.

Samples came from healthy bone marrow donors. Per germline, CDR1 MNHEY and CDR2 SVGAGI. V shed 6 bases and J shed 0 bases, with 9 bases lying between them. The CDR3 runs to 13 residues. The source is an older woman in good health and CMV-seropositive. The chain combines TRBV6-5 with TRBJ2-7, with D possibly TRBD2 on 6 matching bases. The specimen sequenced was PBMCs. The CDR3 here is CASSQGLSYEQYF. CDR3 DNA sequence: TGTGCCAGCAGCCAGGGACTCTCCTACGAGCAGTACTTC.